This is a list of T cell receptor beta chains from one sample in a study of Graves' ophthalmopathy and Graves' hyperthyroidism. In TCRdb, the multiplex PCR reads were re-called with MiXCR into one record per CDR3 protein. The sample contains approximately 460,000 distinct CDR3 sequences, approximately 14% of which appear only once. What was sequenced was blood. These receptors were taken from a woman under 40 with Graves' ophthalmopathy. The CDR3 runs from the conserved cysteine through the conserved F or W. The D gene is left open where the match is weak. A clone size is listed for some rows: how often the clone was seen (once, few, many), or a class if it is expanded.

CDR3nt: TGCAGTGCTAGAGATGAGGGGGGCAGGGGGCCCCACCAAGAGACCCAGTACTTC
CDR3aa: CSARDEGGRGPHQETQYF
v_gene: TRBV20-1
j_gene: TRBJ2-5
abundance: many
d_gene: TRBD1

CDR3nt: TGTGCCAGCAGTGGAACAGCCTACTACGAGCAGTACTTC
CDR3aa: CASSGTAYYEQYF
v_gene: TRBV12-3/TRBV12-4
j_gene: TRBJ2-7
abundance: many
d_gene: .

CDR3nt: TGCGCCAGCAGCTTGGATCCCCACGCTTATGGCTACACCTTC
CDR3aa: CASSLDPHAYGYTF
v_gene: TRBV5-1
j_gene: TRBJ1-2
abundance: many
d_gene: .

CDR3nt: TGTGCCACCAGTGACCCCTCCACCTACGAGCAGTACTTC
CDR3aa: CATSDPSTYEQYF
v_gene: TRBV24-1
j_gene: TRBJ2-7
abundance: many
d_gene: .

CDR3nt: TGTGCCAGCAGTTCCGGGGTCGCCTACGAGCAGTACTTC
CDR3aa: CASSSGVAYEQYF
v_gene: TRBV12-3/TRBV12-4
j_gene: TRBJ2-7
abundance: many
d_gene: .

CDR3nt: TGTGCCAGTAGTTTCGGCCCCTCAGGAGAAGAGACCCAGTACTTC
CDR3aa: CASSFGPSGEETQYF
v_gene: TRBV19
j_gene: TRBJ2-5
abundance: many
d_gene: .

CDR3nt: TGCGCCAGCAGCCCGGGACACATAGAGACCCAGTACTTC
CDR3aa: CASSPGHIETQYF
v_gene: TRBV5-1
j_gene: TRBJ2-5
abundance: many
d_gene: .

CDR3nt: TGTGCCAGCAGTTTCGAGACAGGGAATCAGCCCCAGCATTTT
CDR3aa: CASSFETGNQPQHF
v_gene: TRBV27
j_gene: TRBJ1-5
abundance: .
d_gene: TRBD1

CDR3nt: TGCGCCAGCAGCCAAGGAACGGGACTAGCGGGGGGGCGCACCGGGGAGCTGTTGTTT
CDR3aa: CASSQGTGLAGGRTGELLF
v_gene: TRBV4-1
j_gene: TRBJ2-2
abundance: .
d_gene: TRBD2

CDR3nt: TGCGCCAGCAGCCCCCCAGAGGATGAGACCCAGTACTTC
CDR3aa: CASSPPEDETQYF
v_gene: TRBV5-1
j_gene: TRBJ2-5
abundance: .
d_gene: .

CDR3nt: TGTGCCAGCAGTTACGGGGGACAGGGGGCGCGAGAGACCCAGTACTTC
CDR3aa: CASSYGGQGARETQYF
v_gene: TRBV6-5
j_gene: TRBJ2-5
abundance: many
d_gene: TRBD1

CDR3nt: TGTGCCAGTAGAGACAGACCCAACACTGAATCTTTCTTT
CDR3aa: CASRDRPNTESFF
v_gene: TRBV12-3/TRBV12-4
j_gene: TRBJ1-1
abundance: few
d_gene: .

CDR3nt: TGTGCCAGCAAGTGGACAGGGTTGGACGAGCAGTACTTC
CDR3aa: CASKWTGLDEQYF
v_gene: TRBV6-1
j_gene: TRBJ2-7
abundance: many
d_gene: TRBD1